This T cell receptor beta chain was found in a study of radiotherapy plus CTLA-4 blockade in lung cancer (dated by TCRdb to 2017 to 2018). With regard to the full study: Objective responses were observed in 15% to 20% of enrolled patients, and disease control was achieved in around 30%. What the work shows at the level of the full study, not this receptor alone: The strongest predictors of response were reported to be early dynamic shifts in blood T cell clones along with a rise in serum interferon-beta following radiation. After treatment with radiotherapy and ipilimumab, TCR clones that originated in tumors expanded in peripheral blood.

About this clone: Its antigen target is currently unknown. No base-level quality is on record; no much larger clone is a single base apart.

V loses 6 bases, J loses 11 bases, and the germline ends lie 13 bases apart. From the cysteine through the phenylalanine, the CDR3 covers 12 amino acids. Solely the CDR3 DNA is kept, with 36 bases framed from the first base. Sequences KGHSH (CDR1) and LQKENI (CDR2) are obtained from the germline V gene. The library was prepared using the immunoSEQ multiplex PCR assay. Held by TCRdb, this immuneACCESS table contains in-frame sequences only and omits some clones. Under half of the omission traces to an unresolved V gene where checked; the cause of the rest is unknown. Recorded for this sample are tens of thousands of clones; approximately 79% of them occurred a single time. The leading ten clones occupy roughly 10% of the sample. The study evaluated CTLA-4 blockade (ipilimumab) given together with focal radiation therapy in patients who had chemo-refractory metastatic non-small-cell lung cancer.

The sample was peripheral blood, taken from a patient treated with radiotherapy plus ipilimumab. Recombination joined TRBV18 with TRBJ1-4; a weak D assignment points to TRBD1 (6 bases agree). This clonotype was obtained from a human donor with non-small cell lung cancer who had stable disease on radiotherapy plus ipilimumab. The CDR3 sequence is CASSDEGGKLFF. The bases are TGTGCCAGCTCCGACGAAGGGGGGAAACTGTTTTTT.